In this sample, the clone carrying this T cell receptor beta chain turned up many times. Beta-chain TCR CDR3 regions were amplified from RNA transcripts. Investigators did first-round RT-PCR with HTBI primers, then second-round multiplex PCR. A single record per CDR3 protein comes from TCRdb applying MiXCR to the multiplex PCR reads. The sample consists of 650,000 to 900,000 distinct CDR3 sequences, 40% of them appearing once. The sample comes from a study of Graves' ophthalmopathy and Graves' hyperthyroidism. Germline loops: CDR1 SQVTM, CDR2 ANQGSEA. Trimming left V 5 bases short and J 4 bases short, with 8 bases between. The CDR3 totals 11 residues.

The sample consisted of peripheral blood. This TCR derives from an adult man with Graves' ophthalmopathy. The rearrangement uses TRBV29-1 and TRBJ2-5, with D tentatively TRBD1 (5 bases). CDR3 sequence reads: CSVNRGETQYF. The CDR3 nucleotides are TGCAGCGTTAATAGGGGAGAGACCCAGTACTTC. The entire variable domain, with the rest obtained from reference TRBV29-1 and TRBJ2-5, is as follows: SAVISQKPSRDICQRGTSLTIQCQVDSQVTMMFWYRQQPGQSLTLIATANQGSEATYESGFVIDKFPISRPNLTFSTLTVSNMSPEDSSIYLCSVNRGETQYFGPGTRLLVL.